Following are 30 T cell receptor beta chains from one sample sequenced in a study of blood T cells in healthy people across ages. Sample-barcoded 5' priming and a J-beta primer mix drove a second PCR of roughly 7 to 11 cycles. TCRdb reprocessed the 5' RACE reads with MiXCR, giving one entry per CDR3 protein. The sample yields some 760,000 distinct CDR3 sequences, around 25% seen once. These sequences were also reported in another study, on T cells of mothers and their children.

The source material was blood. Receptors were obtained from a boy aged 10-17 years in good health.

This rearrangement joins TRBV11-2 to TRBJ2-2; either TRBD1 or TRBD2 may supply D (5 bases each). The V end lost 5 bases, the J end lost 4 bases, and 17 bases lay between the germline ends. CDR1 and CDR2 (germline): SGHAT, FQNNGV. The CDR3 sequence is 16 residues long. The CDR3 DNA sequence: TGTGCCAGCAGCGGTACCGGGACCCATTCCACCGGGGAGCTGTTTTTT. Its translation: CASSGTGTHSTGELFF.

This clonotype was counted between two and nine times. The V gene is TRBV20-1, the J gene TRBJ2-5; 7 bases are shared with TRBD1. The J call may be wrong; the DNA end is better matched by TRBJ2-7. Germline-derived CDR1 and CDR2 are DFQATT and SNEGSKA (reference sequence). The CDR3 runs to 18 residues. The CDR3 DNA follows: TGCAGTGCTAGGGACCGGGACAGCCTATCCTATATTGATTACGAGCAGTACTTC. This gives the protein CSARDRDSLSYIDYEQYF.

This clonotype was counted a few times. This chain uses TRBV21-1 with TRBJ1-4; the tabulated D call, TRBD1, remains unverified against the DNA. TRBV21-1 is termed a pseudogene. The CDR3 extends over 17 amino acids. The CDR3 reads CASSKVGKQGGREKLFF. The DNA for the CDR3 is TGTGCCAGCAGCAAAGTGGGGAAACAGGGGGGAAGGGAAAAACTGTTTTTT.

This clonotype was counted only a few times. V and J are TRBV12-5 and TRBJ2-1, with D perhaps matching TRBD2 (5 bases). This CDR3 is 17 amino acids long. The V end lost 6 bases, the J end lost 0 bases, and 18 bases lay between the germline ends. Germline lookup yields CDR1 LGHNT and CDR2 FRNRAP. Here the CDR3 reads CASGAPARGSSYNEQFF. Here the CDR3 DNA reads TGTGCTAGTGGAGCCCCCGCCCGGGGTAGCTCCTACAATGAGCAGTTCTTC.

This clonotype was seen a handful of times. At one end, the junction sequence differs from germline, possibly due to a read error. The rearrangement links TRBV28 to TRBJ1-1; the D is unclear. The CDR3 contains 13 residues. The germline V gene has CDR1 MDHEN and CDR2 SYDVKM. The CDR3 region is CASSLSRETEASF. The CDR3 nucleotides are TGTGCCAGCAGTTTGTCCAGAGAGACTGAAGCTTCCTTT. The entire variable domain, with the rest obtained from reference TRBV28 and TRBJ1-1, is as follows: DVKVTQSSRYLVKRTGEKVFLECVQDMDHENMFWYRQDPGLGLRLIYFSYDVKMKEKGDIPEGYSVSREKKERFSLILESASTNQTSMYLCASSLSRETEASFGQGTRLTVV.

The V call is TRBV20-1, the J call TRBJ2-5, with D possibly being TRBD2 (5 bases). Germline CDR1 reads DFQATT; CDR2 reads SNEGSKA (reference sequence). CDR3 length: 13 amino acids. Trimming cost V 2 bases and J 5 bases, with 12 bases left between them. The CDR3 loop is CSARLWRSETQYF. The CDR3 DNA sequence: TGCAGTGCTAGATTGTGGAGGAGTGAGACCCAGTACTTC.

The rearrangement uses TRBV29-1 and TRBJ2-3, with 9 positions matching TRBD1. V was clipped by 7 bases and J by 4 bases; unmatched bases: 6. From germline, CDR1 is SQVTM and CDR2 ANQGSEA. The length of the CDR3 is 13 residues. CDR3 residues: CSAHRGPADTQYF. CDR3 in DNA: TGCAGCGCTCACAGGGGGCCGGCAGATACGCAGTATTTT.

This clonotype was picked up a small number of times. The chain carries TRBV29-1 and TRBJ2-1; 10 nucleotides agree with TRBD2. This CDR3 region has 14 residues. Per the germline V gene, CDR1 is SQVTM and CDR2 is ANQGSEA. V lost 4 bases to trimming and J lost 6 bases; unmatched junction nucleotides: 6. CDR3 coding DNA: TGCAGCGTTGTGATGCCTAGCGGGAGCAATGAGCAGTTCTTC. Translation: CSVVMPSGSNEQFF.

The chain uses TRBV29-1 and TRBJ2-1, with 9 bases fitting TRBD2. V was clipped by 2 bases and J by 2 bases; unmatched bases: 1. Germline lookup yields CDR1 SQVTM and CDR2 ANQGSEA. This CDR3 region has 14 residues. Here the CDR3 reads CSVERLAAYNEQFF. The CDR3 DNA follows: TGCAGCGTTGAAAGACTAGCGGCCTACAATGAGCAGTTCTTC.

J is TRBJ2-5 and V is TRBV7-3; perhaps TRBD1 as D (6 bases). Germline V CDR1 and CDR2: SGHTA, FQGTGA. The CDR3 has 13 amino acids. The V gene lost 3 bases and the J gene lost 7 bases, with 12 bases spanning the gap. The DNA of the CDR3 is TGTGCCAGCAGCTTTGGACAGCTAGGGACCCAGTACTTC. The encoded protein is CASSFGQLGTQYF. The complete variable domain, with remaining parts taken from reference TRBV7-3 and TRBJ2-5, reads GAGVSQTPSNKVTEKGKYVELRCDPISGHTALYWYRQSLGQGPEFLIYFQGTGAADDSGLPNDRFFAVRPEGSVSTLKIQRTERGDSAVYLCASSFGQLGTQYFGPGTRLLVL.

V and J are TRBV4-2 and TRBJ2-2, with D possibly being TRBD1 (6 bases). The CDR3 runs to 17 residues. With 6 bases removed from V and 3 bases from J, the gap between germline ends came to 20 bases. Germline V CDR1 and CDR2: LGHNA, YNFKEQ. The CDR3 here is CASSRTAEGVDTGELFF. Here the CDR3 DNA reads TGTGCCAGCAGTCGGACAGCCGAGGGGGTTGACACCGGGGAGCTGTTTTTT.

This clonotype occurred a few times. This chain connects TRBV29-1 to TRBJ2-5; weak D call: TRBD2 (5 bases). CDR1 is SQVTM, CDR2 ANQGSEA, per germline. CDR3 length equals 13 residues. The V gene lost 1 base and the J gene lost 5 bases, with 11 bases spanning the gap. The CDR3 loop reads CSVEVQERETQYF. CDR3 nucleotide sequence: TGCAGCGTTGAAGTTCAGGAGCGGGAGACCCAGTACTTC.

This chain joins TRBV20-1 and TRBJ2-5; 11 bases are shared with TRBD2. Germline CDR1 is DFQATT and CDR2 is SNEGSKA (reference sequence). The junction had 6 bases not matched to a gene; V was cut back by 0 bases and J by 3 bases. The CDR3 extends over 16 amino acids. The CDR3 reads CSARDLLAGEKETQYF. CDR3 DNA sequence: TGCAGTGCTAGAGATTTACTAGCGGGGGAAAAAGAGACCCAGTACTTC.

The J gene is TRBJ1-4, the V gene TRBV3-1; D remains unclear. The CDR3 extends over 13 amino acids. V gave up 4 bases and J gave up 5 bases, with 8 bases separating them. Germline V gives CDR1 LGHDT, CDR2 YNNKEL (reference sequence). CDR3: CASSLNGNEKLFF. DNA for the CDR3: TGTGCCAGCAGCCTCAACGGGAATGAAAAACTGTTTTTT. The entire variable domain, with the rest obtained from reference TRBV3-1 and TRBJ1-4, is as follows: DTAVSQTPKYLVTQMGNDKSIKCEQNLGHDTMYWYKQDSKKFLKIMFSYNNKELIINETVPNRFSPKSPDKAHLNLHINSLELGDSAVYFCASSLNGNEKLFFGSGTQLSVL.

This clonotype has just a few counts. CDR3 region: CASSQDSPGGRYEQYF. In nucleotides, the CDR3 is TGTGCCAGCAGCCAAGATAGTCCAGGGGGAAGGTACGAGCAGTACTTC. The chain uses TRBV3-1 and TRBJ2-7; 7 bases line up with TRBD1. Germline V gene lookup returns CDR1 LGHDT and CDR2 YNNKEL (reference sequence). J gave up 4 bases and V 0 bases, and 9 bases lay outside the gene matches. This CDR3 spans 16 amino acids.

This clonotype was seen a few times. The chain is built from TRBV4-1 and TRBJ2-7; 10 bases align to TRBD2. This CDR3 comprises 15 residues. In germline, CDR1 is MGHRA, CDR2 YSYEKL. V dropped 3 bases and J dropped 3; count of bases not matched to a gene: 5. The CDR3 DNA reads TGCGCCAGCAGCCAGAGTAGCGGGGGGTACTACGAGCAGTACTTC. Translated, it gives CASSQSSGGYYEQYF.

This clonotype has only a few counts. This chain joins TRBV20-1 and TRBJ2-1; 9 bases are shared with TRBD2. The V and J ends lost 0 bases and 2 bases, in that order; junction bases with no gene match: 5. Per germline, CDR1 DFQATT and CDR2 SNEGSKA (reference sequence). The CDR3 spans 16 residues. The CDR3 coding sequence is TGCAGTGCTAGAGATCTTCTAGCGGGGACCTACAATGAGCAGTTCTTC. It codes for CSARDLLAGTYNEQFF.

The chain uses TRBV11-2 and TRBJ2-7, with 10 bases identical to TRBD1. The CDR3 covers 15 residues. Trimming took 5 bases from V and 3 from J; bases not matched to a gene: 7. The V gene's germline CDR1 is SGHAT and CDR2 FQNNGV. The CDR3 reads CASSRLDRGLYEQYF. The CDR3 DNA reads as TGTGCCAGCAGCAGACTCGACAGGGGGCTCTACGAGCAGTACTTC.

The chain combines TRBV7-9 with TRBJ2-5; 8 positions match TRBD2. Per germline, CDR1 SEHNR and CDR2 FQNEAQ (reference sequence). This CDR3 comprises 17 residues. Trimming cost V 11 bases and J 1 base; bases outside gene matches: 18. The chain's CDR3 is CAAGPGLANSLQETQYF. DNA for the CDR3: TGTGCCGCGGGGCCCGGACTAGCCAACTCCCTCCAAGAGACCCAGTACTTC. The complete variable domain, with remaining parts taken from reference TRBV7-9 and TRBJ2-5, reads DTGVSQNPRHKITKRGQNVTFRCDPISEHNRLYWYRQTLGQGPEFLTYFQNEAQLEKSRLLSDRFSAERPKGSFSTLEIQRTEQGDSAMYLCAAGPGLANSLQETQYFGPGTRLLVL.

The rearrangement uses TRBV7-9 and TRBJ2-1; 7 bases match TRBD2. The V gene end was trimmed by 5 bases and the J gene end by 4 bases; junction bases not matched to a gene: 5. Germline CDR1 reads SEHNR; CDR2 reads FQNEAQ (reference sequence). The CDR3 extends over 14 amino acids. This chain's CDR3 is CASSGAGKYNEQFF. CDR3 DNA sequence: TGTGCCAGCAGCGGAGCGGGGAAATACAATGAGCAGTTCTTC.

This chain links TRBV5-1 with TRBJ2-1, with 12 bases lining up with TRBD2. Trimming at V came to 4 bases and at J to 5 bases, leaving 4 bases not matched to a gene. The CDR3 totals 15 residues. Germline V gene sequence: CDR1 SGHRS, CDR2 YFSETQ. CDR3: CASSLAGGPNNEQFF. The CDR3 region has the DNA TGCGCCAGCAGCCTAGCGGGGGGGCCTAACAATGAGCAGTTCTTC.

This clonotype was counted a few times. The V gene is TRBV20-1, the J gene TRBJ2-3; 7 bases fit TRBD2. Germline CDR1 and CDR2: DFQATT and SNEGSKA (reference sequence). With 1 base clipped from V and 6 bases from J, the junction kept 4 bases outside the gene matches. The CDR3 consists of 13 residues. In DNA form, the CDR3 reads TGCAGTGCTAGAGTAACTAGCGCGGATACGCAGTATTTT. Amino acids: CSARVTSADTQYF.

V and J are TRBV25-1 and TRBJ2-1, with 9 positions matching TRBD2. After removal of 10 bases from V and 8 bases from J, the junction contained 18 bases not matched to a gene. In germline, CDR1 is MGHDK, CDR2 SYGVNS. CDR3 length: 16 amino acids. CDR3 sequence (DNA): TGTGCCACCAATATTATACGCGGGACTAGCATCCATGAGCAGTTCTTC. Its protein product is CATNIIRGTSIHEQFF.

The chain couples TRBV6-6 to TRBJ2-5; D gene uncertain. The last part of the DNA fits TRBJ2-7 better; the J call may be wrong. The CDR3 is made up of 16 amino acids. The V gene's germline CDR1 is MNHNY and CDR2 SVGAGI (reference sequence). DNA for the CDR3: TGTGCCAGCAGTTACGGAATAGGGATCCCACCCTACGAGCAGTACTTC. This gives the protein CASSYGIGIPPYEQYF.

This clonotype was found a few times. This sequence joins TRBV24-1 and TRBJ2-1, with D unclear. Germline CDR1 reads KGHDR; CDR2 reads SFDVKD. V lost 3 bases and J 7 bases, leaving 9 bases between the germline ends. The CDR3 consists of 13 residues. DNA of the CDR3: TGTGCCACCAGTGATCCAACAGCGAATGAGCAGTTCTTC. It codes for CATSDPTANEQFF.

This clonotype came up many times. This chain connects TRBV28 to TRBJ2-5, with D hard to call. The CDR3 length is 12 residues. CDR1 is MDHEN, CDR2 SYDVKM, per germline. With 4 bases removed from V and 2 bases from J, the gap between germline ends came to 5 bases. The CDR3 reads CASSWSQETQYF. The DNA for the CDR3 is TGTGCCAGCAGTTGGAGTCAAGAGACCCAGTACTTC.

For this clonotype: One end of the junction does not line up with germline, which may come from a read error. This chain connects TRBV4-3 to TRBJ2-3; D possibly matches TRBD1 or TRBD2 (7 bases each). The CDR3 length is 17 residues. CDR1 is LGHNA and CDR2 is YSLEER in the germline V gene. CDR3 region: CASSQGSPSGQRGTQSF. CDR3 coding DNA: TGCGCCAGCAGCCAAGGATCCCCCTCGGGACAGCGGGGTACGCAGTCTTTT.

The table lists this clonotype with many counts. The chain has TRBV15 and TRBJ2-6; D not certain. V dropped 0 bases and J dropped 0 bases, with 9 bases sitting between them. Germline V gives CDR1 LNHNV, CDR2 YYDKDF (reference sequence). The CDR3 extends over 17 amino acids. CDR3 region: CATSRDYWHSGANVLTF. CDR3 sequence (DNA): TGTGCCACCAGCAGAGATTACTGGCACTCTGGGGCCAACGTCCTGACTTTC.

The chain links TRBV4-3 to TRBJ2-1, with D perhaps TRBD1 (5 bases). The germline V and J ends were trimmed by 0 bases and 5 bases, with 20 bases remaining between them. The CDR3 contains 18 residues. Germline values: CDR1 LGHNA, CDR2 YSLEER. The CDR3 protein is CASSQDPRRQRGHNEQFF. CDR3 DNA sequence: TGCGCCAGCAGCCAAGATCCCCGCCGCCAAAGGGGCCACAATGAGCAGTTCTTC.

The chain links TRBV14 to TRBJ2-3; no clear D gene. The V gene's germline CDR1 is SGHDN and CDR2 FVKESK. This CDR3 has 15 amino acids. Trimming removed 4 bases at V and 0 bases at J, with 11 bases between. In nucleotides, the CDR3 is TGTGCCAGCAGCCCGACAACCACTAGCACAGATACGCAGTATTTT. This gives the protein CASSPTTTSTDTQYF.